The 32 T cell receptor beta chains presented below share a single source sample, sequenced in a study of blood T cell repertoires in COVID-19. Here immunoSEQ multiplex PCR was the method, and the copy in TCRdb shows in-frame clones only, minus some. This repertoire shows tens of thousands of clones, 75% to 90% found once; its top ten account for under 9.5%. The sequenced material came from peripheral blood. The receptors shown here come from a human donor with active COVID-19. The donor label of this sample is uncertain.

The chain uses TRBV16 and TRBJ2-7, with 11 bases that match TRBD2. The CDR3 spans 19 residues. CDR1 is KGHSY and CDR2 is FQNENV in the germline V gene. V gave up 4 bases and J gave up 4 bases; unmatched junction bases: 18. CDR3 sequence reads: CASSPTEGLAGGGAYEQYF. In DNA, the CDR3 is TGTGCCAGCAGCCCTACGGAGGGTCTAGCGGGAGGAGGAGCTTACGAGCAGTACTTC.

V is TRBV9 and J is TRBJ2-7; no reliable D call. Trimming pared 3 bases from V and 5 bases from J, leaving 12 bases between. This CDR3 is 13 amino acids long. The V gene's germline CDR1 is SGDLS and CDR2 YYNGEE. The CDR3 DNA follows: TGTGCCAGCAGCGACCTCAGTTCCAACGAGCAGTACTTC. Its protein product is CASSDLSSNEQYF.

The rearrangement joins TRBV5-4 to TRBJ2-2, with TRBD2 matching 9 bases. The CDR3 covers 15 residues. The germline V gene has CDR1 SGHNT and CDR2 YYREEE (reference sequence). The V and J ends lost 1 base and 6 bases, in that order; junction bases with no gene match: 4. As DNA, the CDR3 is TGTGCCAGCAGCTTGCCTAGCGGGACGGCCGGGGAGCTGTTTTTT. Protein sequence: CASSLPSGTAGELFF. Together with reference TRBV5-4 and TRBJ2-2, the CDR3 gives the full variable domain: ETGVTQSPTHLIKTRGQQVTLRCSSQSGHNTVSWYQQALGQGPQFIFQYYREEENGRGNFPPRFSGLQFPNYSSELNVNALELDDSALYLCASSLPSGTAGELFFGEGSRLTVL.

The rearrangement joins TRBV28 to TRBJ1-6, with D possibly matching TRBD1 (5 bases). CDR3 length: 17 residues. Germline V gene data show CDR1 as MDHEN and CDR2 as SYDVKM. The ends were cut back, 4 bases at V and 0 bases at J, with 13 bases in the middle. The CDR3: CASSSTATSSYNSPLHF. Written as DNA, the CDR3 is TGTGCCAGCAGTTCGACAGCGACCAGCTCCTATAATTCACCCCTCCACTTT.

CDR3 loop: CASSPPSSGRIEQFF. The CDR3 region has the DNA TGTGCCAGCTCACCACCCTCTAGCGGGAGGATTGAGCAGTTCTTC. The chain combines TRBV18 with TRBJ2-1; 11 positions match TRBD2. Germline V gene sequence: CDR1 KGHSH, CDR2 LQKENI. This CDR3 is 15 amino acids long. Losses at the gene ends were 0 bases for V and 9 bases for J; bases not matched to a gene: 4. Based on the CDR3 plus reference TRBV18 and TRBJ2-1, the full variable domain is NAGVMQNPRHLVRRRGQEARLRCSPMKGHSHVYWYRQLPEEGLKFMVYLQKENIIDESGMPKERFSAEFPKEGPSILRIQQVVRGDSAAYFCASSPPSSGRIEQFFGPGTRLTVL.

This chain joins TRBV19 and TRBJ2-6; the match to TRBD1 covers 9 bases. There are 18 residues in the CDR3. With 6 bases clipped from V and 3 bases from J, the junction kept 12 bases outside the gene matches. Germline V gives CDR1 LNHDA, CDR2 SQIVND (reference sequence). The CDR3, as DNA: TGTGCCAGTAGCATCCCTCCCGGGACAGGGTTTGGGGCCAACGTCCTGACTTTC. Amino acids: CASSIPPGTGFGANVLTF.

The J gene is TRBJ2-1, the V gene TRBV19, with 8 bases aligning to TRBD2. CDR3 length equals 15 residues. Germline values: CDR1 LNHDA, CDR2 SQIVND (reference sequence). Trimming removed 1 base from V and 5 bases from J; junction bases left unmatched: 4. CDR3 coding DNA: TGTGCCAGTAGTATAGCTAGCGGGTGGGACAATGAGCAGTTCTTC. It encodes CASSIASGWDNEQFF.

This chain uses TRBV14 with TRBJ1-2; 8 nucleotides align to TRBD1. The CDR3 is 13 amino acids. In germline, CDR1 is SGHDN, CDR2 FVKESK. V shed 7 bases, J shed 3 bases, and the junction held 4 bases outside the gene matches. CDR3 DNA: TGTGCCAGCACCAAGACAGGGGACTATGGCTACACCTTC. It yields the protein CASTKTGDYGYTF.

The V and J genes are TRBV5-1 and TRBJ2-7, with D possibly TRBD1 on 6 matching bases. V shed 4 bases and J shed 0 bases, with 20 bases lying between them. Looked up from germline, CDR1 is SGHRS and CDR2 is YFSETQ. The CDR3 contains 17 residues. The DNA of the CDR3 is TGCGCCAGCAGCCTCACTTTTACAGGGACCAGCTCCTACGAGCAGTACTTC. It specifies CASSLTFTGTSSYEQYF.

The chain links TRBV10-2 to TRBJ2-5, with 13 bases fitting TRBD2. V trimming: 6 bases; J trimming: 4 bases; junction bases outside the gene matches: 5. This CDR3 spans 15 amino acids. Germline values: CDR1 WSHSY, CDR2 SAAADI. The CDR3 is CASSRLAGGLETQYF. In DNA form, the CDR3 reads TGCGCCAGCAGCCGACTAGCGGGGGGACTAGAGACCCAGTACTTC.

This clone was recorded only once. The V gene is TRBV11-3, the J gene TRBJ2-3, with TRBD2 matching 9 bases. The germline CDR1 and CDR2 sequences are SGHNT and YENEEA. The CDR3 has 16 amino acids. The V gene end was trimmed by 4 bases and the J gene end by 6 bases; junction bases not matched to a gene: 11. The DNA of the CDR3 is TGTGCCAGCAGCTGGGGAGCGGGAGGATATTTGGATACGCAGTATTTT. Amino acids: CASSWGAGGYLDTQYF.

This clone appeared a single time. The rearrangement uses TRBV6-1 and TRBJ2-3; TRBD2 agrees at 10 bases. This CDR3 has 16 amino acids. V was pared by 3 bases and J by 6 bases, with 9 bases of the junction left unmatched. Germline assignment: CDR1 MNHNS and CDR2 SASEGT. The CDR3 nucleotides read TGTGCCAGCAGTGAGGCGAGCGGGGGGGCCGTTGATACGCAGTATTTT. This encodes CASSEASGGAVDTQYF.

The rearrangement links TRBV6-5 to TRBJ1-5, with 10 bases identical to TRBD1. The CDR3 covers 16 residues. Trimming took 0 bases from V and 7 from J; bases not matched to a gene: 6. Germline values: CDR1 MNHEY, CDR2 SVGAGI. The CDR3 is CASSYSRGTGAQPQHF. As DNA, the CDR3 is TGTGCCAGCAGTTACTCTCGTGGGACAGGGGCCCAGCCCCAGCATTTT.

The chain links TRBV2 to TRBJ2-5, with TRBD2 matching 7 bases. The length of the CDR3 is 15 residues. V lost 1 base and J lost 4; bases outside the gene matches: 6. Germline CDR1 reads SNHLY; CDR2 reads FYNNEI. CDR3 nucleotides: TGTGCCAGCAGTGAAGGGAGGGCGGGAGTAGAGACCCAGTACTTC. Its translation is CASSEGRAGVETQYF.

The rearrangement joins TRBV27 to TRBJ2-7; 7 nucleotides match TRBD2. CDR3 length: 16 residues. Trimming cost V 5 bases and J 0 bases; bases outside gene matches: 10. Germline CDR1 MNHEY, CDR2 SMNVEV (reference sequence). CDR3 loop: CASSPSSGHSSYEQYF. The CDR3 region has the DNA TGTGCCAGCAGTCCATCTAGCGGTCATAGCTCCTACGAGCAGTACTTC.

The V gene is TRBV6-5, the J gene TRBJ2-2; D is unresolved. The CDR3 consists of 12 residues. The germline V gene has CDR1 MNHEY and CDR2 SVGAGI. Trimming cost V 3 bases and J 4 bases, with 3 bases left between them. CDR3 loop: CASSYLTGELFF. The CDR3 DNA reads TGTGCCAGCAGTTATCTCACCGGGGAGCTGTTTTTT.

The chain employs TRBV5-4 and TRBJ2-5, with TRBD1 identical over 9 bases. There are 15 residues in the CDR3. Trimming took 4 bases from V and 5 from J; bases not matched to a gene: 9. Germline-derived CDR1 and CDR2 are SGHNT and YYREEE (reference sequence). The chain's CDR3 is CASSGSQGAVETQYF. Written as DNA, the CDR3 is TGTGCCAGCAGCGGGTCACAGGGGGCTGTGGAGACCCAGTACTTC.

The chain recombines TRBV29-1 with TRBJ1-1; 7 bases align to TRBD1. Per germline, CDR1 SQVTM and CDR2 ANQGSEA. This CDR3 contains 14 residues. The V and J ends lost 5 bases and 4 bases, in that order; junction bases with no gene match: 10. CDR3 sequence: CSVNRDSEITEAFF. CDR3 coding DNA: TGCAGCGTTAACCGGGACAGTGAGATCACTGAAGCTTTCTTT. Filled out from reference TRBV29-1 and TRBJ1-1, the complete variable domain reads SAVISQKPSRDICQRGTSLTIQCQVDSQVTMMFWYRQQPGQSLTLIATANQGSEATYESGFVIDKFPISRPNLTFSTLTVSNMSPEDSSIYLCSVNRDSEITEAFFGQGTRLTVV.

This clone was seen a handful of times. The chain uses TRBV4-1 and TRBJ2-7, with 8 bases identical to TRBD2. Per the germline V gene, CDR1 is MGHRA and CDR2 is YSYEKL. The trim removed 1 base at V and 4 bases at J, leaving 6 bases unmatched. CDR3 length equals 15 residues. CDR3 region: CASSQVFGTRYEQYF. The CDR3 coding sequence is TGCGCCAGCAGCCAAGTGTTTGGGACTAGATACGAGCAGTACTTC.

The chain links TRBV5-5 to TRBJ2-5, with D possibly TRBD1 on 5 matching bases. CDR1 is SGHKS, CDR2 YYEKEE, per germline (reference sequence). This CDR3 region has 16 residues. With 0 bases removed from V and 0 bases from J, the gap between germline ends came to 12 bases. The CDR3: CASSLGQTAYQETQYF. DNA of the CDR3: TGTGCCAGCAGCTTGGGACAGACAGCTTACCAAGAGACCCAGTACTTC.

As DNA, the CDR3 is TGTGCCAGCAGCCTGGGACTAGCGGAGCCCTACGAGCAGTACTTC. It is translated as CASSLGLAEPYEQYF. J is TRBJ2-7 and V is TRBV11-2, with 11 bases matching TRBD2. The V gene's germline CDR1 is SGHAT and CDR2 FQNNGV. V lost 5 bases, J lost 2 bases, and 5 bases stayed unmatched. The CDR3 consists of 15 residues.

CDR3 nucleotide sequence: TGTGCCAGCAGCCTTGGGACAGGGAGGGACGAGCAGTACTTC. This sequence encodes CASSLGTGRDEQYF. V usage is TRBV3-1 (or the pseudogene TRBV3-2) and J usage is TRBJ2-7; 9 bases map to TRBD1. This CDR3 is 14 amino acids long. V shed 4 bases, J shed 5 bases, and the junction held 6 bases outside the gene matches. Germline V gene sequence: CDR1 LGHDT, CDR2 YNNKEL (reference sequence).

The chain links TRBV21-1 to TRBJ1-4; the table's D gene call, TRBD1, was not cross checked with the DNA. TRBV21-1 is a known pseudogene. The CDR3 has 14 amino acids. The CDR3 spells CASSLTGTCEKLFF. Written as DNA, the CDR3 is TGTGCCAGCAGCCTGACAGGGACCTGTGAAAAACTGTTTTTT.

The chain couples TRBV18 to TRBJ1-5; possibly TRBD1 for D (5 bases). The CDR3 extends over 13 amino acids. Germline CDR1 and CDR2: KGHSH and LQKENI. V was shortened by 5 bases and J by 1 base, with 6 bases between the two germline ends. CDR3 nucleotides: TGTGCCAGCTCAGGGGCAAGCAATCAGCCCCAGCATTTT. It yields the protein CASSGASNQPQHF.

This chain links TRBV4-1 with TRBJ2-5; 8 nucleotides agree with TRBD2. This CDR3 has 15 amino acids. CDR1 and CDR2 (germline): MGHRA, YSYEKL. J was trimmed by 4 bases and V by 3 bases; bases with no gene match: 7. Written as DNA, the CDR3 is TGCGCCAGCAGCCAGCTACTGAGCGGGAGAGAGACCCAGTACTTC. Translation: CASSQLLSGRETQYF.

This clone was seen just once. The chain recombines TRBV30 with TRBJ1-2, with 9 bases aligning to TRBD1. The CDR3 sequence is 12 residues long. The trim removed 4 bases at V and 7 bases at J, leaving 4 bases unmatched. Germline V gene sequence: CDR1 GTSNPN, CDR2 SVGIG (reference sequence). The CDR3 region has the DNA TGTGCCTGGAACAGGGGGCCTGGTGGCTACACCTTC. Encoded protein: CAWNRGPGGYTF.

The genes are TRBV7-8 and TRBJ2-7, with 7 bases matching TRBD2. J gave up 0 bases and V 6 bases, and 5 bases lay outside the gene matches. The CDR3 length is 14 residues. CDR1 and CDR2 from the germline V gene are SGHVS and FQNEAQ. The CDR3 reads CASRPAGSSYEQYF. The CDR3, as DNA: TGTGCCAGCAGACCAGCGGGATCCTCCTACGAGCAGTACTTC. Full variable domain (outside the CDR3, taken from reference TRBV7-8 and TRBJ2-7): GAGVSQSPRYKVAKRGQDVALRCDPISGHVSLFWYQQALGQGPEFLTYFQNEAQLDKSGLPSDRFFAERPEGSVSTLKIQRTQQEDSAVYLCASRPAGSSYEQYFGPGTRLTVT.

This clone occurred a few times. The CDR3 DNA reads TGTGCCGGGCGGGGCTTCTCTGGAAACACCATATATTTT. The encoded protein is CAGRGFSGNTIYF. This chain connects TRBV30 to TRBJ1-3; D possibly corresponds to TRBD1 (5 bases). CDR3 length: 13 residues. The germline V gene encodes CDR1 GTSNPN and CDR2 SVGIG (reference sequence). V dropped 8 bases and J dropped 0 bases, with 11 bases sitting between them.

This clone showed up just once. J is TRBJ2-5 and V is TRBV12-3 or TRBV12-4; 10 positions match TRBD2. There are 13 residues in the CDR3. J was trimmed by 7 bases and V by 3 bases; bases with no gene match: 2. The CDR3 sequence: CASSLSGGGTQYF. In DNA form, the CDR3 reads TGTGCCAGCAGTTTGAGCGGGGGGGGGACCCAGTACTTC.

V gene TRBV6-2 or TRBV6-3 combines with J gene TRBJ1-2; D gene ambiguous. In germline, CDR1 is MNHEY, CDR2 SVGEGT. CDR3 size: 15 residues. V shed 4 bases and J shed 4 bases, with 16 bases lying between them. Written as DNA, the CDR3 is TGTGCCAGCAGTTCCTTCTTGAATCCACTCTATGGCTACACCTTC. Protein sequence: CASSSFLNPLYGYTF.

The V gene is TRBV5-1, the J gene TRBJ1-2, with TRBD1 matching over 9 bases. V lost 3 bases, J lost 2 bases, and 5 bases stayed unmatched. CDR3 length equals 15 residues. Germline values: CDR1 SGHRS, CDR2 YFSETQ. The CDR3 region is CASSYGTGKNYGYTF. The CDR3 DNA follows: TGCGCCAGCAGCTATGGGACAGGGAAGAACTATGGCTACACCTTC.

The chain combines TRBV7-6 with TRBJ2-1; 16 bases match TRBD2. The junction had 7 bases not matched to a gene; V was cut back by 5 bases and J by 9 bases. Germline assignment: CDR1 SGHVS and CDR2 FNYEAQ. CDR3 size: 16 residues. The CDR3 protein is CASSPGLAGGQGEQFF. The CDR3 coding sequence is TGTGCCAGCAGCCCGGGACTAGCGGGGGGGCAGGGTGAGCAGTTCTTC.